This T cell receptor (beta chain) appears in the sequencing data of a study of patients and donors after allogeneic stem cell transplantation. Each CDR3 protein is one row after TCRdb ran MiXCR on the RT-PCR reads. The sample holds 150,000 to 200,000 distinct CDR3 sequences, roughly 24% seen once. There are a few counts of this clonotype. Trimming stripped 1 base from V and 4 bases from J, with 8 bases between. CDR3 length: 14 residues. CDR1 and CDR2 from the germline V gene are LGHDT and YNNKEL (reference sequence). This chain links TRBV3-1 with TRBJ1-5, with D possibly matching TRBD1 (5 bases). Sequencing was performed on blood, either unsorted or a sorted T cell fraction (not recorded which). The TCR originated in a human donor who was either an allogeneic HSCT recipient or a stem cell or donor lymphocyte infusion donor (not recorded which). It is not recorded whose cells these are; they may come from a transplant donor. CDR3 sequence reads: CASSQGGKNQPQHF. CDR3 DNA: TGTGCCAGCAGCCAAGGGGGCAAAAATCAGCCCCAGCATTTT.